These T cell receptor beta chains were read from a single sample in a study of blood T cell repertoires in COVID-19. The repertoire was sequenced with immunoSEQ multiplex PCR; TCRdb's copy has only in-frame clones and lacks some. The sample has approximately 430,000 clones, 86% seen once; the top ten hold roughly 1.4%. Sequences were obtained from peripheral blood. Receptors were obtained from a woman younger than 45 with active or convalescent COVID-19. Each CDR3 is given with its conserved first and last residue. The D gene is left open where the match is weak. Size is stated for part of the rows, as once, few or many counts, or as a class when the clone is expanded.

v_gene,abundance,j_gene,d_gene,CDR3nt,CDR3aa
TRBV5-1,NA,TRBJ1-1,NA,TGCGCCAGCACCTCGTCACCAGGTGAATCGTACACTGAAGCTTTCTTT,CASTSSPGESYTEAFF
TRBV9,NA,TRBJ1-2,NA,TGTGCCAGCTTTGACAATCTGGCCGCGCCCTATGGCTACACCTTC,CASFDNLAAPYGYTF
TRBV6-5,NA,TRBJ1-2,NA,TGTGCCAGCAGTTACTCAATCCAGGGAGGAGGCTACACCTTC,CASSYSIQGGGYTF
TRBV7-8,NA,TRBJ2-6,TRBD2,TGTGCCAGCAGCTTCGGGGGGGCGGCAGGGTTCTCTGGGGCCAACGTCCTGACTTTC,CASSFGGAAGFSGANVLTF
TRBV7-9,once,TRBJ2-7,NA,TGTGCCAGCAGCTTGAAACGGTCCTACGAGCAGTACTTC,CASSLKRSYEQYF
TRBV6-2/TRBV6-3,NA,TRBJ2-7,TRBD1,TGTGCCAGCAGTTACGTGGGGACAGGGTTCTACGAGCAGTACTTC,CASSYVGTGFYEQYF
TRBV2,few,TRBJ1-5,TRBD1,TGTGCCAGCAGTCGGGACAGGGGCGTGGGCAATCAGCCCCAGCATTTT,CASSRDRGVGNQPQHF
TRBV7-9,NA,TRBJ1-5,NA,TGTGCCAGCAGCCTAGGACAGACTAATCAGCCCCAGCATTTT,CASSLGQTNQPQHF
TRBV7-2,NA,TRBJ2-3,TRBD2,TGTGCCAGCAGCTTAGCGGGAGGGAGCACAGATACGCAGTATTTT,CASSLAGGSTDTQYF
TRBV6-5,NA,TRBJ1-5,NA,TGTGCCAGCAGTTACTCTGGAGGGATAAGCAATCAGCCCCAGCATTTT,CASSYSGGISNQPQHF
TRBV29-1,NA,TRBJ1-1,NA,TGCAGCGTCGGGCAAACGAACAGGGTCCCTGAAGCTTTCTTT,CSVGQTNRVPEAFF
TRBV19,NA,TRBJ1-1,NA,TGTGCCAGTAGTATAGATGGGGGGAGGGTGGACACTGAAGCTTTCTTT,CASSIDGGRVDTEAFF
TRBV27,NA,TRBJ2-7,NA,TGTGCCAGCAGTTTACGGGGGGCAAACCACGAGCAGTACTTC,CASSLRGANHEQYF
TRBV29-1,NA,TRBJ2-5,TRBD1,TGCAGCGTTGATCTTCAGGGACAGGGGGCGGGAGAGACCCAGTACTTC,CSVDLQGQGAGETQYF
TRBV10-1,NA,TRBJ2-4,NA,TGCGCCAGCAGTGAAAATTTCCTAGCCAAAAACATTCAGTACTTC,CASSENFLAKNIQYF